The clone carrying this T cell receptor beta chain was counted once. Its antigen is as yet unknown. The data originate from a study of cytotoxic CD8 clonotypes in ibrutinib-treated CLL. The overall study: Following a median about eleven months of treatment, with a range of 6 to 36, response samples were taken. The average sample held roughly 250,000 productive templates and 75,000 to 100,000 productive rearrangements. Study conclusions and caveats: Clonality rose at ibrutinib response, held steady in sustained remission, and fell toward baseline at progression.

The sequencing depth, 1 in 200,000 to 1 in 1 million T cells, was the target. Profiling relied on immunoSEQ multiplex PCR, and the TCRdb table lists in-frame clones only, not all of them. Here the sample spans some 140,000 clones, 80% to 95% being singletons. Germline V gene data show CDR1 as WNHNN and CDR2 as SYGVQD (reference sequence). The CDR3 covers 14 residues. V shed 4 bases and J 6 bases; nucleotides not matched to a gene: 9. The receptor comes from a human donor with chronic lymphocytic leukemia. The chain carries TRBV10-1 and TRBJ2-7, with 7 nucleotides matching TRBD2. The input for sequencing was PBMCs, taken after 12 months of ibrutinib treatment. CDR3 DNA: TGCGCCAGCAGTGGGGGGAGGGCGTTCACCGAGCAGTACTTC. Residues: CASSGGRAFTEQYF.